What follows are 26 T cell receptor beta chains derived from one specimen sequenced in a study of cytomegalovirus exposure and HLA in healthy donors. The PCR employed 60 Vbeta primers together with 13 Jbeta primers. Profiling relied on immunoSEQ multiplex PCR, and the TCRdb table lists in-frame clones only, not all of them. The sample includes fewer than 200,000 clones, 82% of them seen just once. The material sequenced was PBMCs. These receptors were obtained from a woman under 30 in good health and CMV-seronegative.

This clone has more than one count but fewer than ten. The V call is TRBV5-6, the J call TRBJ1-2, with unresolved D. The germline V gene encodes CDR1 SGHDT and CDR2 YYEEEE. The length of the CDR3 is 13 residues. V gave up 8 bases and J gave up 3 bases, with 14 bases separating them. The CDR3 bases are TGTGCCAGTTCAACAGCGGAGGACTATGGCTACACCTTC. It encodes CASSTAEDYGYTF.

The rearrangement uses TRBV6-1 and TRBJ2-7; 7 bases map to TRBD1. Trimming removed 7 bases from V and 0 bases from J; junction bases left unmatched: 6. The CDR3 totals 14 residues. The germline CDR1 and CDR2 sequences are MNHNS and SASEGT. DNA for the CDR3: TGTGCCAGCACCCTTCGGGACAGCTCCTACGAGCAGTACGTC. This translates into CASTLRDSSYEQYV.

The genes are TRBV7-2 and TRBJ2-7; 12 bases line up with TRBD2. Germline assignment: CDR1 SGHTA and CDR2 FQGNSA. With 2 bases clipped from V and 2 bases from J, the junction kept 7 bases outside the gene matches. This CDR3 has 17 residues. The CDR3 is CASSLTRLAGEAYEQYF. CDR3 nucleotide sequence: TGTGCCAGCAGCTTAACCCGACTAGCGGGAGAGGCCTACGAGCAGTACTTC.

This clone was observed once. The V and J genes are TRBV5-6 and TRBJ2-1, with a weak D call TRBD1 (6 bases). This CDR3 is 17 amino acids long. Trimming removed 4 bases at V and 0 bases at J, with 17 bases between. Germline loops: CDR1 SGHDT, CDR2 YYEEEE. The DNA of the CDR3 is TGTGCCAGCAGCCTGGGGGCTCTATTTACCTCCTACAATGAGCAGTTCTTC. Translating it yields CASSLGALFTSYNEQFF.

The chain links TRBV11-3 to TRBJ2-5; the D gene is possibly TRBD2 (6 bases). V was clipped by 5 bases and J by 1 base, with 8 bases between them. Germline-derived CDR1 and CDR2 are SGHNT and YENEEA. CDR3 size: 13 residues. The CDR3 nucleotides read TGTGCCAGCAGCCCGCGGGGCCAAGAGACCCAGTACTTC. It translates to CASSPRGQETQYF.

The chain is built from TRBV27 and TRBJ2-7, with D tentatively TRBD1 (7 bases). Trimming cost V 5 bases and J 13 bases, with 24 bases left between them. The CDR3 totals 14 residues. In germline, CDR1 is MNHEY, CDR2 SMNVEV (reference sequence). The CDR3 nucleotides read TGTGCCAGCAGTGCGGGACAGACGGGTCAAGTTGGATACTTC. Translated: CASSAGQTGQVGYF.

The chain recombines TRBV28 with TRBJ2-7, with 9 bases lining up with TRBD1. CDR3 length: 16 amino acids. Germline CDR1 MDHEN, CDR2 SYDVKM. Trimming cost V 5 bases and J 2 bases; bases outside gene matches: 10. CDR3 amino acids: CASSHPGQGIPYEQYF. The CDR3 bases are TGTGCCAGCAGTCATCCGGGACAGGGAATCCCCTACGAGCAGTACTTC.

This chain joins TRBV5-5 and TRBJ1-2; 7 bases are shared with TRBD1. Losses at the gene ends were 4 bases for V and 3 bases for J; bases not matched to a gene: 3. This CDR3 has 13 amino acids. Germline CDR1 SGHKS, CDR2 YYEKEE (reference sequence). In DNA form, the CDR3 reads TGTGCCAGCAGCGTAGGGACAGACTATGGCTACACCTTC. The encoded protein is CASSVGTDYGYTF.

The chain recombines TRBV7-2 with TRBJ2-1; a weak D match, TRBD2 (5 bases). Germline CDR1 is SGHTA and CDR2 is FQGNSA. V lost 5 bases and J 10 bases, leaving 12 bases between the germline ends. The CDR3 is made up of 12 amino acids. In DNA, the CDR3 is TGTGCCAGCAGCCCGTTCGAGGGCGAGCAGTTCTTC. Translation: CASSPFEGEQFF.

This clone was picked up a small number of times. J is TRBJ2-5 and V is TRBV5-1; TRBD2 matches at 11 bases. The germline CDR1 and CDR2 sequences are SGHRS and YFSETQ. The CDR3 spans 13 residues. V lost 5 bases, J lost 5 bases, and 2 bases stayed unmatched. CDR3 bases: TGCGCCAGCAGAGCTAGCGGGGGGGAGACCCAGTACTTC. As protein: CASRASGGETQYF.

The chain has TRBV30 and TRBJ1-1; 7 bases map to TRBD1. The CDR3 contains 12 residues. From germline, CDR1 is GTSNPN and CDR2 SVGIG (reference sequence). Trimming at V came to 5 bases and at J to 12 bases, leaving 12 bases not matched to a gene. The CDR3 reads CAWGRDRRVTFF. The CDR3 DNA sequence: TGTGCCTGGGGTCGGGACAGAAGGGTAACTTTCTTT.

The gene calls are TRBV9 and TRBJ2-7; D unresolved. There are 13 residues in the CDR3. V was pared by 2 bases and J by 2 bases, with 8 bases between. CDR1 is SGDLS, CDR2 YYNGEE, per germline. The CDR3 loop reads CASSVGPTYEQYF. CDR3 DNA: TGTGCCAGCAGCGTTGGCCCAACCTACGAGCAGTACTTC. The whole variable domain, filled in from reference TRBV9 and TRBJ2-7, reads DSGVTQTPKHLITATGQRVTLRCSPRSGDLSVYWYQQSLDQGLQFLIQYYNGEERAKGNILERFSAQQFPDLHSELNLSSLELGDSALYFCASSVGPTYEQYFGPGTRLTVT.

This chain uses TRBV28 with TRBJ2-5; 8 bases align to TRBD1. V lost 5 bases and J lost 3; bases outside the gene matches: 8. The CDR3 contains 15 residues. Germline V gene sequence: CDR1 MDHEN, CDR2 SYDVKM. As DNA, the CDR3 is TGTGCCAGCAGTCCCATGGACAGGGACGAAGAGACCCAGTACTTC. Residues: CASSPMDRDEETQYF.

V gene TRBV7-2 combines with J gene TRBJ2-1; 9 bases fit TRBD1. Germline trimming cut 2 bases from V and 4 bases from J; bases unmatched to any gene: 6. Germline-derived CDR1 and CDR2 are SGHTA and FQGNSA. This CDR3 region has 16 residues. DNA of the CDR3: TGTGCCAGCAGCTTATCCGGGACAGGGAAATACAATGAGCAGTTCTTC. Protein sequence: CASSLSGTGKYNEQFF.

CDR3 DNA: TGTGCCAGCAGCCAACTAGCGGGAGGGCCCCTCGGCGCAGATACGCAGTATTTT. This translates into CASSQLAGGPLGADTQYF. The chain employs TRBV7-9 and TRBJ2-3; 13 bases map to TRBD2. The CDR3 contains 18 residues. The V and J ends lost 5 bases and 4 bases, in that order; junction bases with no gene match: 12. The germline V gene encodes CDR1 SEHNR and CDR2 FQNEAQ (reference sequence).

The chain recombines TRBV7-9 with TRBJ2-3, with D perhaps TRBD1 (6 bases). This CDR3 region has 15 residues. Per the germline V gene, CDR1 is SEHNR and CDR2 is FQNEAQ (reference sequence). Trimming took 3 bases from V and 2 from J, leaving 12 bases between them. CDR3: CASSLQGMYTDTQYF. For the CDR3, the DNA is TGTGCCAGCAGCTTGCAGGGGATGTACACAGATACGCAGTATTTT.

V and J are TRBV19 and TRBJ1-5, with D unresolved. CDR1 is LNHDA, CDR2 SQIVND, per germline (reference sequence). The CDR3 totals 15 residues. Trimming removed 9 bases from V and 0 bases from J, with 15 bases in between. CDR3 DNA: TGTGCCAGCTCCTCAGACTTTTATAGCAATCAGCCCCAGCATTTT. It is translated as CASSSDFYSNQPQHF.

V usage is TRBV4-3 and J usage is TRBJ2-5; 10 bases align to TRBD2. Losses at the gene ends were 4 bases for V and 7 bases for J; bases not matched to a gene: 15. CDR1 and CDR2 (germline): LGHNA, YSLEER. There are 17 residues in the CDR3. CDR3 sequence: CASSRNRASGSGMTQYF. The DNA for the CDR3 is TGCGCCAGCAGCCGCAATAGGGCTAGCGGGAGTGGAATGACCCAGTACTTC.

This chain connects TRBV5-6 to TRBJ1-2; TRBD1 is a possible D gene (5 bases). Germline CDR1 is SGHDT and CDR2 is YYEEEE. This CDR3 contains 16 residues. Trimming cost V 6 bases and J 8 bases, with 26 bases left between them. Here the CDR3 DNA reads TGTGCCAGCACCCGGGGGGGGAGTCTCCATCCGAGAGGCTACACCTTC. Translating gives CASTRGGSLHPRGYTF.

In its sample, this clone was seen a few times. V usage is TRBV6-1 and J usage is TRBJ2-7; maybe TRBD2 (5 bases). Trimming pared 1 base from V and 0 bases from J, leaving 16 bases between. This CDR3 contains 17 residues. The germline gives CDR1 MNHNS, CDR2 SASEGT. In DNA, the CDR3 is TGTGCCAGCAGTGAAGTAGGAGGCGGGCGACGCTCCTACGAGCAGTACTTC. This gives the protein CASSEVGGGRRSYEQYF.

The chain uses TRBV27 and TRBJ2-7; 7 bases agree with TRBD1. Germline-derived CDR1 and CDR2 are MNHEY and SMNVEV (reference sequence). The CDR3 spans 14 residues. V shed 3 bases and J 5 bases; nucleotides not matched to a gene: 7. DNA of the CDR3: TGTGCCAGCAGTTTGATACAGGGGTCCCACGAGCAGTACTTC. This translates into CASSLIQGSHEQYF.

The chain uses TRBV5-1 and TRBJ2-1, with D possibly matching TRBD1 (6 bases). The CDR3 has 15 amino acids. CDR1 SGHRS and CDR2 YFSETQ come from the germline V gene. Trimming took off 2 bases at V and 6 bases at J, with 15 bases between the two ends. The CDR3 sequence: CASSFTGKVPNEQFF. CDR3 coding DNA: TGCGCCAGCAGCTTTACAGGGAAGGTTCCCAATGAGCAGTTCTTC.

This clone was detected only a few times. CDR3 nucleotides: TGTGCCATCAGTGCCGCCACAGGCTCCCTGTACAATGAGCAGTTCTTC. This translates into CAISAATGSLYNEQFF. The gene calls are TRBV10-3 and TRBJ2-1, with a possible D match to TRBD1 (5 bases). V lost 4 bases, J lost 4 bases, and 17 bases lay in between. CDR1 is ENHRY, CDR2 SYGVKD, per germline. This CDR3 region has 16 residues.

The chain is built from TRBV4-3 and TRBJ2-5; possible D gene TRBD2, 5 bases. The V gene's germline CDR1 is LGHNA and CDR2 YSLEER. Deletions cut 4 bases from V and 5 bases from J, with 17 bases between. The CDR3 is 15 residues long. This CDR3 is CASSPRSNGGETQYF. The DNA for the CDR3 is TGCGCCAGCAGCCCCCGGTCGAACGGCGGGGAGACCCAGTACTTC.

In this sample, this clone turned up once. This chain joins TRBV12-5 and TRBJ2-5; D may be TRBD1 (6 bases). Trimming removed 3 bases from V and 4 bases from J, with 12 bases in between. The germline CDR1 and CDR2 sequences are LGHNT and FRNRAP. The CDR3 totals 14 residues. The DNA of the CDR3 is TGTGCTAGTGGTTTAGGGACATATCCAGAGACCCAGTACTTC. Its translation: CASGLGTYPETQYF.

The chain carries TRBV28 and TRBJ2-7, with TRBD2 as a possible D gene (7 bases). V was shortened by 6 bases and J by 5 bases, with 20 bases between the two germline ends. This CDR3 has 15 amino acids. The V gene's germline CDR1 is MDHEN and CDR2 SYDVKM. CDR3 nucleotides: TGTGCCAGCAGGAGGGGGAGGGCCGATGGCAACGAGCAGTACTTC. It specifies CASRRGRADGNEQYF.